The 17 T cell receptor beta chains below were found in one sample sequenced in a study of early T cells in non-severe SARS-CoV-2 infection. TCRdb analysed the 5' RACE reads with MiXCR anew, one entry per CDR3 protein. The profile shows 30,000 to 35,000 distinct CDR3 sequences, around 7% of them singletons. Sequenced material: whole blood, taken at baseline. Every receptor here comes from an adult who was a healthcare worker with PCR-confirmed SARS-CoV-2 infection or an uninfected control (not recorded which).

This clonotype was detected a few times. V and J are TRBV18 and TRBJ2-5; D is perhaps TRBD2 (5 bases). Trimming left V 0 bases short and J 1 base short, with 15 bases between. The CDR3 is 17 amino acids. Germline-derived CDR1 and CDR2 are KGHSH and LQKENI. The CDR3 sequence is CASSPPRELRVQETQYF. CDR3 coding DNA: TGTGCCAGCTCACCACCGAGGGAGTTGAGGGTCCAAGAGACCCAGTACTTC. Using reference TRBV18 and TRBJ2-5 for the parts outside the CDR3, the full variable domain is NAGVMQNPRHLVRRRGQEARLRCSPMKGHSHVYWYRQLPEEGLKFMVYLQKENIIDESGMPKERFSAEFPKEGPSILRIQQVVRGDSAAYFCASSPPRELRVQETQYFGPGTRLLVL.

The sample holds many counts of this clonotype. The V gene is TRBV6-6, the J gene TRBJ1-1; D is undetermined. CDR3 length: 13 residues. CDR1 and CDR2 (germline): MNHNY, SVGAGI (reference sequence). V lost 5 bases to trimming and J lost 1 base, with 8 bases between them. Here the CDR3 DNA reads TGTGCCAGCAGTCAACGGTGGAACACTGAAGCTTTCTTT. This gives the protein CASSQRWNTEAFF.

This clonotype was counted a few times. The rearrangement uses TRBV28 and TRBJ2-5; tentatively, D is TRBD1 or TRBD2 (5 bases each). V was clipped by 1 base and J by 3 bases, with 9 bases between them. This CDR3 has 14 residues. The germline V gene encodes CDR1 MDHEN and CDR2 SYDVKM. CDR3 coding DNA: TGTGCCAGCAGTTTATTTGGGGGAGAAGAGACCCAGTACTTC. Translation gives CASSLFGGEETQYF.

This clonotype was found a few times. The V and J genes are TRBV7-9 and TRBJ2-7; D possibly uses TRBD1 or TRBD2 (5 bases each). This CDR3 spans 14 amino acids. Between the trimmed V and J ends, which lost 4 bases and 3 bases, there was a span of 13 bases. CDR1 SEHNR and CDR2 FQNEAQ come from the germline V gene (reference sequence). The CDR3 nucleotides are TGTGCCAGCAGCTCGGCCGGGACGGACTACGAGCAGTACTTC. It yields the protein CASSSAGTDYEQYF.

The CDR3 region is CSARLGGGSYASNEQFF. In DNA, the CDR3 is TGCAGTGCTAGATTAGGGGGAGGTAGTTACGCAAGCAATGAGCAGTTCTTC. The rearrangement joins TRBV20-1 to TRBJ2-1; D is tentatively TRBD1 or TRBD2 (6 bases each). This CDR3 has 17 residues. V dropped 2 bases and J dropped 6 bases, with 23 bases sitting between them. Germline V gives CDR1 DFQATT, CDR2 SNEGSKA (reference sequence).

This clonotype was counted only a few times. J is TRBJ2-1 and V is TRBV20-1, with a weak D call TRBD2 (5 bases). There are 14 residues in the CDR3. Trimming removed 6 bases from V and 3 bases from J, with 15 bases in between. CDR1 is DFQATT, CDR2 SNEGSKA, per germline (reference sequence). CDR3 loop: CSAKTGYGYNEQFF. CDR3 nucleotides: TGCAGTGCGAAAACGGGATACGGCTACAATGAGCAGTTCTTC.

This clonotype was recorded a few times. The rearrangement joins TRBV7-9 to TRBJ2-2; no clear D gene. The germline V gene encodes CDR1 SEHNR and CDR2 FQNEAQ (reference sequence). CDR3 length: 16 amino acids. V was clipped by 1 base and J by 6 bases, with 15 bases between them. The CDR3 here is CASSLVRTSSPGELFF. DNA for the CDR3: TGTGCCAGCAGCTTAGTAAGGACCTCATCCCCCGGGGAGCTGTTTTTT.

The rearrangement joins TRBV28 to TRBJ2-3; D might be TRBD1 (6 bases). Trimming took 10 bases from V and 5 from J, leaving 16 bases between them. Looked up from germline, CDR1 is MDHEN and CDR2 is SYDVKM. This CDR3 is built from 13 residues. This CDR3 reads CATKGGLRDTQYF. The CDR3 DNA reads TGTGCCACCAAAGGGGGTCTGAGAGATACGCAGTATTTT. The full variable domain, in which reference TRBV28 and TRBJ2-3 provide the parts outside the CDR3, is DVKVTQSSRYLVKRTGEKVFLECVQDMDHENMFWYRQDPGLGLRLIYFSYDVKMKEKGDIPEGYSVSREKKERFSLILESASTNQTSMYLCATKGGLRDTQYFGPGTRLTVL.

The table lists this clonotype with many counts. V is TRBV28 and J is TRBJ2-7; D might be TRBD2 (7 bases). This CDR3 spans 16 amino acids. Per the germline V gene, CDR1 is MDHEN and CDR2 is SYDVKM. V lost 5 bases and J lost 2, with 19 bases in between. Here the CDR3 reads CASSPPHREGPYEQYF. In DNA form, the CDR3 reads TGTGCCAGCAGTCCGCCCCACAGGGAGGGCCCCTACGAGCAGTACTTC.

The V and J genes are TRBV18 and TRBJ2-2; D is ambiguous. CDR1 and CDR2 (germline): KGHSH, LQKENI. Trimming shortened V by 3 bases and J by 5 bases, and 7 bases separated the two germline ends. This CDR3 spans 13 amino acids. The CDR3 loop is CASSPGKTGELFF. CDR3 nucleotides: TGTGCCAGCTCACCTGGCAAAACCGGGGAGCTGTTTTTT.

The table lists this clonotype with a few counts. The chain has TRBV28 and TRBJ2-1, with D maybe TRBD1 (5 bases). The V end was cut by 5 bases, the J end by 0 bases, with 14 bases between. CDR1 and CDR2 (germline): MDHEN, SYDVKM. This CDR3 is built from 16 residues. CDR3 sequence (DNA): TGTGCCAGCAGTCCCCCCCGGACAACCTCCTACAATGAGCAGTTCTTC. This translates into CASSPPRTTSYNEQFF.

In nucleotides, the CDR3 is TGTGCCAGCAGGGAGGGGTTGCAAGAGACCCAGTACTTC. It is translated as CASREGLQETQYF. The J gene is TRBJ2-5, the V gene TRBV7-8; TRBD2 is a possible D gene (6 bases). The V gene's germline CDR1 is SGHVS and CDR2 FQNEAQ. The V and J ends lost 6 bases and 2 bases respectively, with 10 bases between them. This CDR3 comprises 13 residues.

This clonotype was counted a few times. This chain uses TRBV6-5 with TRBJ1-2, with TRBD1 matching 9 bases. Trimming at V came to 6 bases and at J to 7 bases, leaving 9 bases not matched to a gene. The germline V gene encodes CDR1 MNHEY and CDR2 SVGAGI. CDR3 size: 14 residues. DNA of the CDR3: TGTGCCAGCAGCAACACAGGGGGCGCCTCTGGCTACACCTTC. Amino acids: CASSNTGGASGYTF.

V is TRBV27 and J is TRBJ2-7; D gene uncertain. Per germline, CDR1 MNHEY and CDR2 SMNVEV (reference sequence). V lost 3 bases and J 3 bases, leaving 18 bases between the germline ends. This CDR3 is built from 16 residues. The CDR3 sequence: CASSLTPGEWGYEQYV. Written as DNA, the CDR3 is TGTGCCAGCAGTTTGACCCCTGGCGAGTGGGGCTACGAGCAGTACGTC.

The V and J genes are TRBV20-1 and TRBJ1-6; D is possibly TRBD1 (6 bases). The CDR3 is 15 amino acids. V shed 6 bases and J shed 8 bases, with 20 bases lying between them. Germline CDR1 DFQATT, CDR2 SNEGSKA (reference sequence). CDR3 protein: CSAQTPQGLDSPLHF. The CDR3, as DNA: TGCAGTGCCCAAACCCCCCAGGGGTTGGATTCACCCCTCCACTTT.

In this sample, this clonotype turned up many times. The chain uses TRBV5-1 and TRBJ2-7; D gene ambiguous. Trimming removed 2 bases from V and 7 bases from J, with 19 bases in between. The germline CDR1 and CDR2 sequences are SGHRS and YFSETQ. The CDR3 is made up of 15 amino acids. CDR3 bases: TGCGCCAGCAGCTTACGGACGCAAGACATGGGGGAGCAGTACTTC. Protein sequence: CASSLRTQDMGEQYF. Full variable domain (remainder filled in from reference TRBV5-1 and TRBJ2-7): KAGVTQTPRYLIKTRGQQVTLSCSPISGHRSVSWYQQTPGQGLQFLFEYFSETQRNKGNFPGRFSGRQFSNSRSEMNVSTLELGDSALYLCASSLRTQDMGEQYFGPGTRLTVT.

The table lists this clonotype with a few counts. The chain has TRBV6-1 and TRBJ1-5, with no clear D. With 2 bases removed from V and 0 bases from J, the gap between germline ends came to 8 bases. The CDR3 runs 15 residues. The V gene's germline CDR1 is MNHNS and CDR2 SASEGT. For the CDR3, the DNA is TGTGCCAGCAGTGAATGGCGGGATAGCAATCAGCCCCAGCATTTT. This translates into CASSEWRDSNQPQHF.